This section outlines one TCR beta chain sequence together with its context. Germline V gives CDR1 GTSNPN, CDR2 SVGIG (reference sequence). The V segment lost 0 bases and the J segment 14 bases; nucleotides outside the gene matches: 14. The CDR3 is 16 amino acids. These data come from a study of cytomegalovirus exposure and HLA in healthy donors. Profiling relied on immunoSEQ multiplex PCR, and the TCRdb table lists in-frame clones only, not all of them. Among approximately 160,000 clones, less than 90% were seen once, and the ten largest hold around 2.3%. The source of this sequence is a woman aged 18-30 years in good health and CMV-seronegative. The chain links TRBV30 to TRBJ1-6, with 9 bases fitting TRBD1. The source material was PBMCs. CDR3: CAWSVQGQGKSRALHF. For the CDR3, the DNA is TGTGCCTGGAGTGTACAGGGACAGGGAAAGAGTAGAGCCCTCCACTTT. Based on the CDR3 plus reference TRBV30 and TRBJ1-6, the full variable domain is SQTIHQWPATLVQPVGSPLSLECTVEGTSNPNLYWYRQAAGRGLQLLFYSVGIGQISSEVPQNLSASRPQDRQFILSSKKLLLSDSGFYLCAWSVQGQGKSRALHFGNGTRLTVT.